One and the same sample provided the 12 T cell receptor beta chains below, sequenced in a study of early stage breast cancer tumors. Some clones are missing from TCRdb's copy, which holds only in-frame ones; the method was immunoSEQ multiplex PCR. The table includes 7,000 to 8,500 clones, approximately 75% detected once. Sequencing input: normal breast tissue next to the tumor. These receptors all come from a person in their sixties or seventies with breast cancer.

This rearrangement joins TRBV11-2 to TRBJ2-4, with D possibly matching TRBD1 (7 bases). This CDR3 comprises 15 residues. V dropped 6 bases and J dropped 7 bases, with 19 bases sitting between them. Germline-derived CDR1 and CDR2 are SGHAT and FQNNGV. CDR3 in amino acids: CASRTLAGQTNIQYF. The CDR3 nucleotides read TGTGCCAGCAGAACATTGGCGGGACAGACGAACATTCAGTACTTC.

The V call is TRBV6-1, the J call TRBJ1-4; TRBD1 matches 9 bases. Germline loops: CDR1 MNHNS, CDR2 SASEGT. The CDR3 is made up of 16 amino acids. Trimming removed 4 bases from V and 7 bases from J; junction bases left unmatched: 10. CDR3: CASSGTGTGKGEKLFF. CDR3 nucleotides: TGTGCCAGCAGTGGAACAGGGACAGGGAAAGGTGAAAAACTGTTTTTT.

The chain has TRBV7-9 and TRBJ1-1; D is ambiguous. Germline CDR1 SEHNR, CDR2 FQNEAQ (reference sequence). CDR3 length equals 13 residues. V dropped 1 base and J dropped 7 bases, with 10 bases sitting between them. The DNA for the CDR3 is TGTGCCAGCAGCTTAGAGGCCCGGGGTGAAGCTTTCTTT. Its protein product is CASSLEARGEAFF.

The genes are TRBV18 and TRBJ2-2; 9 nucleotides agree with TRBD1. This CDR3 region has 14 residues. V lost 8 bases and J lost 6; bases outside the gene matches: 7. Germline assignment: CDR1 KGHSH and CDR2 LQKENI. CDR3 DNA: TGTGCCAGCACATCACAGGGGGCAGCCGGGGAGCTGTTTTTT. Residues: CASTSQGAAGELFF.

V gene TRBV5-1 combines with J gene TRBJ2-5; 7 bases fit TRBD1. V shed 1 base and J 1 base; nucleotides not matched to a gene: 1. Germline values: CDR1 SGHRS, CDR2 YFSETQ. The CDR3 is made up of 14 amino acids. The CDR3 DNA sequence: TGCGCCAGCAGCTTGACAGGGGCCCAAGAGACCCAGTACTTC. Translating it yields CASSLTGAQETQYF.

This chain joins TRBV27 and TRBJ2-1, with TRBD1 matching 9 bases. The germline V gene has CDR1 MNHEY and CDR2 SMNVEV (reference sequence). The CDR3 is 15 residues long. V lost 7 bases, J lost 7 bases, and 11 bases stayed unmatched. The CDR3 loop reads CASTKGTGTGNEQFF. CDR3 nucleotide sequence: TGTGCCAGCACCAAAGGGACCGGGACAGGGAATGAGCAGTTCTTC.

The CDR3 region has the DNA TGTGCCAGCAGCTTGGGACAGGGCGGTACTGAAGCTTTCTTT. The encoded protein is CASSLGQGGTEAFF. The V gene is TRBV6-5, the J gene TRBJ1-1, with 9 bases that match TRBD1. Germline assignment: CDR1 MNHEY and CDR2 SVGAGI. V trimming: 6 bases; J trimming: 5 bases; junction bases outside the gene matches: 7. This CDR3 has 14 amino acids.

A single count supports this clone. V is TRBV6-5 and J is TRBJ1-3, with unresolved D. CDR3 length: 14 amino acids. The V end lost 10 bases, the J end lost 0 bases, and 13 bases lay between the germline ends. Germline lookup yields CDR1 MNHEY and CDR2 SVGAGI. The CDR3 spells CATIGWSSGNTIYF. CDR3 sequence (DNA): TGTGCCACCATTGGTTGGAGCTCTGGAAACACCATATATTTT.

The chain carries TRBV5-1 and TRBJ1-6; the D gene is possibly TRBD1 (5 bases). Trimming left V 0 bases short and J 9 bases short, with 7 bases between. Germline V gene lookup returns CDR1 SGHRS and CDR2 YFSETQ. The CDR3 consists of 13 residues. For the CDR3, the DNA is TGCGCCAGCAGCTTGGAAGGGACTTCACCCCTCCACTTT. It specifies CASSLEGTSPLHF.

This clone was picked up a small number of times. This chain uses TRBV5-4 with TRBJ2-2, with TRBD1 matching over 9 bases. From germline, CDR1 is SGHNT and CDR2 YYREEE (reference sequence). The length of the CDR3 is 16 residues. With 5 bases clipped from V and 0 bases from J, the junction kept 5 bases outside the gene matches. The CDR3 coding sequence is TGTGCCAGCAGACCCAGGACAGGGGCGAACACCGGGGAGCTGTTTTTT. This sequence encodes CASRPRTGANTGELFF.

J is TRBJ1-2 and V is TRBV27; D perhaps matches TRBD1 (5 bases). This CDR3 is built from 14 residues. The germline CDR1 and CDR2 sequences are MNHEY and SMNVEV (reference sequence). Deletions cut 2 bases from V and 7 bases from J, with 14 bases between. The CDR3 coding sequence is TGTGCCAGCAGTTTAGGGGGATCTCGAGGTGGCTACACCTTC. Translated: CASSLGGSRGGYTF.

In its sample, this clone was seen once. The chain carries TRBV19 and TRBJ1-2; D unclear. V dropped 3 bases and J dropped 4 bases, with 9 bases sitting between them. The CDR3 is 13 amino acids. Per the germline V gene, CDR1 is LNHDA and CDR2 is SQIVND (reference sequence). CDR3 in DNA: TGTGCCAGTAGTATCGGGGTACTCTATGGCTACACCTTC. Its protein product is CASSIGVLYGYTF.